The next 12 T cell receptor beta chains were all read from a single sample in a study of control samples from healthy donors and cancer patients. Method: immunoSEQ multiplex PCR; TCRdb's copy keeps in-frame clones and lacks some. The sample yields about 150,000 clones, around 92% seen once. Sequencing input: blood. The receptor set was obtained from a middle-aged woman in good health.

The CDR3 spells CASSVGGQGSYTF. In nucleotides, the CDR3 is TGTGCCAGCAGCGTCGGAGGACAGGGGTCCTACACCTTC. The chain carries TRBV9 and TRBJ1-2; 9 bases are shared with TRBD1. The germline V gene has CDR1 SGDLS and CDR2 YYNGEE. This CDR3 region has 13 residues. The J segment lost 10 bases and the V segment lost 2 bases, leaving 6 bases of the junction unmatched.

The table lists this clone with a few counts. The chain recombines TRBV15 with TRBJ2-3, with 8 bases aligning to TRBD2. The V gene end was trimmed by 5 bases and the J gene end by 2 bases; junction bases not matched to a gene: 6. The CDR3 contains 15 residues. In germline, CDR1 is LNHNV, CDR2 YYDKDF (reference sequence). CDR3 sequence: CATSLQRGTTDTQYF. CDR3 nucleotides: TGTGCCACCAGCTTACAGCGGGGGACCACAGATACGCAGTATTTT.

This clone was detected once. The chain employs TRBV18 and TRBJ1-2; no clear D gene. This CDR3 is 13 amino acids long. V lost 3 bases to trimming and J lost 7 bases, with 12 bases between them. Germline values: CDR1 KGHSH, CDR2 LQKENI. The CDR3 loop reads CASSPSFPGGYTF. The CDR3 DNA sequence: TGTGCCAGCTCACCCAGTTTCCCCGGTGGCTACACCTTC.

The chain has TRBV4-2 and TRBJ2-2, with TRBD2 matching over 8 bases. Germline-derived CDR1 and CDR2 are LGHNA and YNFKEQ. The junction had 12 bases not matched to a gene; V was cut back by 4 bases and J by 2 bases. The CDR3 runs to 18 residues. CDR3 nucleotide sequence: TGTGCCAGCAGCCTCAGGGGTAGGCTAGCGGGCAACACCGGGGAGCTGTTTTTT. Residues: CASSLRGRLAGNTGELFF.

The DNA for the CDR3 is TGTGCCAGCAGTTACGCCCCTAGTAATTCAGATACGCAGTATTTT. This encodes CASSYAPSNSDTQYF. This chain joins TRBV6-6 and TRBJ2-3; D is ambiguous. The germline V gene encodes CDR1 MNHNY and CDR2 SVGAGI (reference sequence). The CDR3 is made up of 15 amino acids. Trimming left V 2 bases short and J 4 bases short, with 13 bases between.

V is TRBV7-9 and J is TRBJ2-2; D tentatively fits TRBD1 or TRBD2 (5 bases each). CDR1 is SEHNR, CDR2 FQNEAQ, per germline (reference sequence). V was pared by 3 bases and J by 3 bases, with 11 bases between. The CDR3 is 15 amino acids. CDR3 loop: CASSFRGWDTGELFF. For the CDR3, the DNA is TGTGCCAGCAGCTTCCGGGGCTGGGACACCGGGGAGCTGTTTTTT.

The gene calls are TRBV7-6 and TRBJ2-7; 9 bases match TRBD1. Per the germline V gene, CDR1 is SGHVS and CDR2 is FNYEAQ. V lost 1 base, J lost 4 bases, and 2 bases stayed unmatched. The CDR3 extends over 14 amino acids. CDR3 loop: CASSLEGTGYEQYF. The CDR3 DNA follows: TGTGCCAGCAGCTTAGAAGGGACAGGGTACGAGCAGTACTTC.

The rearrangement links TRBV7-9 to TRBJ1-2; D not certain. Germline V gene data show CDR1 as SEHNR and CDR2 as FQNEAQ (reference sequence). Trimming left V 5 bases short and J 6 bases short, with 22 bases between. This CDR3 has 16 residues. As DNA, the CDR3 is TGTGCCAGCAGCCCATCGCGACACGAATCCATAGATGGCTACACCTTC. Protein: CASSPSRHESIDGYTF. The full variable domain, rest sourced from reference TRBV7-9 and TRBJ1-2, is DTGVSQNPRHKITKRGQNVTFRCDPISEHNRLYWYRQTLGQGPEFLTYFQNEAQLEKSRLLSDRFSAERPKGSFSTLEIQRTEQGDSAMYLCASSPSRHESIDGYTFGSGTRLTVV.

The chain links TRBV5-1 to TRBJ2-7, with 10 bases fitting TRBD1. This CDR3 has 14 amino acids. The ends lost 6 bases at V and 6 bases at J; junction bases unmatched: 9. Per germline, CDR1 SGHRS and CDR2 YFSETQ. CDR3 in DNA: TGCGCCAGCACACAGACAGGGGGCTCTTTCGAGCAGTACTTC. Translation: CASTQTGGSFEQYF.

This chain uses TRBV7-9 with TRBJ1-5; 7 bases align to TRBD1. From germline, CDR1 is SEHNR and CDR2 FQNEAQ (reference sequence). V dropped 5 bases and J dropped 6; count of bases not matched to a gene: 7. The CDR3 is 14 amino acids. CDR3 nucleotide sequence: TGTGCCAGCAGCCGAGGGGGCGAGGTTCAGCCCCAGCATTTT. As protein: CASSRGGEVQPQHF.

The chain uses TRBV5-1 and TRBJ1-6, with 9 bases matching TRBD1. The CDR3 spans 16 residues. Per germline, CDR1 SGHRS and CDR2 YFSETQ. Trimming took 5 bases from V and 10 from J; bases not matched to a gene: 13. The CDR3 sequence is CASSRDRASGGSPLHF. As DNA, the CDR3 is TGCGCCAGCAGTCGGGACAGGGCATCTGGAGGATCACCCCTCCACTTT.

The chain employs TRBV25-1 and TRBJ1-2, with D possibly TRBD1 on 6 matching bases. Germline V lookup: CDR1 MGHDK, CDR2 SYGVNS. Trimming removed 0 bases at V and 9 bases at J, with 17 bases between. The CDR3 totals 15 residues. The CDR3 is CASSEYTGGALSYTF. The CDR3 DNA reads TGTGCCAGCAGTGAATATACGGGGGGCGCGTTGAGCTACACCTTC.